This T cell receptor (beta chain) was observed in a study of blood T cell repertoires in COVID-19 (TCRdb year 2020). Regarding the research as a whole: Samples covering the acute and convalescent phases of COVID-19 were provided by collaborators in the United States, Italy and Spain. The prospective study material was composed of cDNA or gDNA derived from T cells, B-cell-depleted T cells, or PBMCs. Deeply sampled blood TCRbeta repertoires from subjects exposed to, actively infected with, or recovered from COVID-19 were included in the dataset. The repertoires were made available in a free public database intended to serve as a resource for research on the immune response to SARS-CoV-2. Samples were obtained from the ongoing ImmuneRACE study (first 160 participants) and from 1,200 or so subjects provided by 6 global collaborators. Nearly every sample came with metadata listing a de-identified subject ID, COVID-19 status, age in years and sex. Where available, HLA class I and class II types were obtained from metadata supplied by the sample provider rather than from assay-based typing.

Concerning this clone itself: The specificity of this receptor is unknown. Per-base qualities were not stored, and no clone one base away is much larger.

Participants in the prospective study were enrolled through a virtual design, were aged roughly 18 to 100 years, and lived in about 25 United States geographic areas. To assign participants to cohorts, the prospective study relied on clinical history that participants themselves reported in a screening survey and a study questionnaire. For ImmuneRACE Cohort 3, a participant was defined as recovered based on two consecutive negative NP/OP PCR tests, clearance by a healthcare professional, or resolution of symptoms. In the prospective study, whole blood, serum and a nasopharyngeal or oropharyngeal swab were collected from each participant by mobile phlebotomists. Additional blood draws and questionnaires over an approximately two-month period could optionally be provided by prospective study participants. Before DNA extraction, blood samples from the prospective study were shipped at room temperature or frozen.

TCRbeta CDR3 regions were amplified from genomic DNA using the immunoSEQ Assay, a bias-controlled multiplex PCR. From the authors' description of their analysis: The number of nucleated cells in each sample was estimated by amplification of reference gene primers within the assay. To quantify the absolute abundance of each unique TCRbeta CDR3 rearrangement, sequence reads were collapsed and filtered. For each sample, productive Simpson clonality was calculated as the square root of Simpson's diversity index across productive rearrangements. The source is immuneACCESS, and TCRdb retained only in-frame sequences with V and J called. Part of the clones is not carried over; for the studies checked, unresolved V genes explain less than half of this, and the remainder is unexplained. D and trimming were read from the DNA, whereas the V and J calls and clone size are those reported in that table. This sample has some 100,000 clones in its table, and 65% to 90% of those were observed once. Of the sample, approximately 2.6% falls within the top ten clones.

Findings and caveats that apply to the study as a whole: Clinical and demographic metadata were provided uncurated, with the amount varying by source and participant.

As encoded in the germline V gene (reference sequence), CDR1 is MNHEY while CDR2 is SMNVEV. Counted from cysteine to phenylalanine, this CDR3 has 19 amino acids. Of all the DNA, just the CDR3 is kept, 57 bases in frame from base 1. Trimming removed 3 bases from V and 1 base from J; the gene matches leave 9 bases unexplained. The rearranged chain carries TRBV27 and TRBJ2-2, with 12 bases aligning to TRBD2. The receptor was isolated from a woman in her fifties or sixties who had recovered from COVID-19. The sequenced sample was PBMCs or T cells enriched from blood (not recorded which). Read as DNA, the sequence is TGTGCCAGCAGTTTGGGAATCGGACTAGCGGGACTGAACACCGGGGAGCTGTTTTTT. It is translated as CASSLGIGLAGLNTGELFF.